The 24 T cell receptor beta chains presented below share a single source sample, sequenced in a study of CD8+ T cells in alopecia areata (dated by TCRdb to the late 2010s). The method behind the library was the immunoSEQ multiplex PCR assay. For TCR sequencing, RNA was extracted from every sample and reverse transcribed into cDNA to serve as template. TCRdb mirrors the immuneACCESS table, restricted to in-frame sequences. Some clones are absent from its copies; in checked studies, under half trace to an unresolved V gene, and the reason for the others is unknown. The sample table records approximately 130,000 clones; roughly 57% of these occur just once. The ten most abundant clones make up 5.7% of the sample. Explained via the paper, the time point label denotes: around 28 days on oral tofacitinib. The sample's treatment or condition label is to be understood as: oral pan-JAK inhibitor, 5-10 mg twice daily.

Specimen: CD4+ T cells sorted from blood, collected at week 4, from a patient treated with tofacitinib. Every receptor here comes from a human donor with alopecia areata.

V gene TRBV7-2 combines with J gene TRBJ2-3; D is uncertain. The CDR3 runs 12 residues. Germline V gene lookup returns CDR1 SGHTA and CDR2 FQGNSA. V lost 0 bases and J lost 10, with 8 bases in between. Written as DNA, the CDR3 is TGTGCCAGCAGCTTAGCGCTCCAACCGCAGTATTTT. It yields the protein CASSLALQPQYF.

The J gene is TRBJ1-2, the V gene TRBV29-1, with 10 nucleotides matching TRBD1. Unmatched junction bases numbered 11, after V lost 6 bases and J lost 7 bases. This CDR3 spans 14 amino acids. Germline lookup yields CDR1 SQVTM and CDR2 ANQGSEA. The CDR3 region has the DNA TGCAGCGTCAACCTCCGCGACAGGGGGCTTGGCTACACCTTC. It encodes CSVNLRDRGLGYTF.

This clone was observed a few times. The chain uses TRBV10-3 and TRBJ2-6, with 10 bases fitting TRBD1. The CDR3 consists of 15 residues. Looked up from germline, CDR1 is ENHRY and CDR2 is SYGVKD. Trimming removed 8 bases from V and 3 bases from J; junction bases left unmatched: 4. The CDR3 reads CAIGDRGYGANVLTF. The DNA for the CDR3 is TGTGCCATCGGGGACAGGGGATATGGGGCCAACGTCCTGACTTTC.

The chain has TRBV4-1 and TRBJ1-2; D ambiguous. CDR1 and CDR2 (germline): MGHRA, YSYEKL. This CDR3 contains 15 residues. The ends were cut back, 0 bases at V and 4 bases at J, with 12 bases in the middle. This CDR3 is CASSQDPGWVYGYTF. CDR3 DNA sequence: TGCGCCAGCAGCCAAGATCCGGGTTGGGTCTATGGCTACACCTTC.

V usage is TRBV7-9 and J usage is TRBJ1-1, with 8 nucleotides matching TRBD1. V shed 5 bases and J 6 bases; nucleotides not matched to a gene: 8. The CDR3 is 14 amino acids. Germline V gene data show CDR1 as SEHNR and CDR2 as FQNEAQ (reference sequence). CDR3 residues: CASSLGGQVAEAFF. The CDR3 nucleotides are TGTGCCAGCAGCCTAGGGGGACAGGTGGCTGAAGCTTTCTTT.

V gene TRBV28 combines with J gene TRBJ2-5, with D possibly TRBD2 on 5 matching bases. The CDR3 is 15 residues long. Trimming stripped 5 bases from V and 4 bases from J, with 17 bases between. CDR1 is MDHEN and CDR2 is SYDVKM in the germline V gene. The CDR3 protein is CASSPHGGLRETQYF. CDR3 coding DNA: TGTGCCAGCAGTCCCCATGGCGGGCTCCGAGAGACCCAGTACTTC.

The J gene is TRBJ2-5, the V gene TRBV2, with D unresolved. V was cut by 4 bases and J by 7 bases, with 16 bases left in between. Germline CDR1 SNHLY, CDR2 FYNNEI. This CDR3 spans 14 amino acids. CDR3 amino acids: CASSGDTASRTQYF. DNA for the CDR3: TGTGCCAGCAGTGGAGACACGGCTAGTAGGACCCAGTACTTC.

The sample holds a few counts of this clone. This sequence joins TRBV5-1 and TRBJ2-2; TRBD1 is a possible D gene (7 bases). CDR3 size: 15 residues. CDR1 is SGHRS, CDR2 YFSETQ, per germline. V lost 4 bases to trimming and J lost 4 bases, with 14 bases between them. The CDR3 DNA reads TGCGCCAGCAGCGGCGGGACAGACCGCACCGGGGAGCTGTTTTTT. Translated: CASSGGTDRTGELFF. Looking up the rest from reference TRBV5-1 and TRBJ2-2 gives the full variable domain: KAGVTQTPRYLIKTRGQQVTLSCSPISGHRSVSWYQQTPGQGLQFLFEYFSETQRNKGNFPGRFSGRQFSNSRSEMNVSTLELGDSALYLCASSGGTDRTGELFFGEGSRLTVL.

The chain employs TRBV29-1 and TRBJ2-7; tentative D call: TRBD1 (5 bases). Germline V gene data show CDR1 as SQVTM and CDR2 as ANQGSEA. This CDR3 has 12 residues. The CDR3 nucleotides are TGCAACCCGGGTGGGGCGGACGACGAGCAGTACTTC. Translation gives CNPGGADDEQYF.

This clone occurred a few times. J is TRBJ2-3 and V is TRBV29-1, with TRBD2 as a possible D gene (5 bases). The germline CDR1 and CDR2 sequences are SQVTM and ANQGSEA. The CDR3 length is 11 residues. V lost 6 bases, J lost 4 bases, and 8 bases lay in between. This CDR3 reads CSVTRADTQYF. CDR3 in DNA: TGCAGCGTGACGAGGGCAGATACGCAGTATTTT.

The CDR3 sequence is CASSLIPGTGGNRTNVLTF. The CDR3 DNA reads as TGCGCCAGCAGCCTTATACCCGGGACAGGGGGCAATAGGACCAACGTCCTGACTTTC. The V and J genes are TRBV4-1 and TRBJ2-6, with 12 bases aligning to TRBD1. V was clipped by 4 bases and J by 8 bases; unmatched bases: 15. This CDR3 is 19 amino acids long. The germline CDR1 and CDR2 sequences are MGHRA and YSYEKL.

The chain employs TRBV29-1 and TRBJ2-7; D is undetermined. V lost 4 bases, J lost 6 bases, and 13 bases lay in between. The CDR3 is made up of 12 amino acids. The germline V gene has CDR1 SQVTM and CDR2 ANQGSEA. The CDR3 protein is CSVVWRSTEQYF. In DNA, the CDR3 is TGCAGCGTTGTGTGGAGAAGTACCGAGCAGTACTTC.

The chain is built from TRBV7-2 and TRBJ1-2; D is undetermined. Germline CDR1 reads SGHTA; CDR2 reads FQGNSA. The V gene lost 3 bases and the J gene lost 4 bases, with 6 bases spanning the gap. This CDR3 is 12 amino acids long. Written as DNA, the CDR3 is TGTGCCAGCAGCTTCAGGAGCTATGGCTACACCTTC. Translating it yields CASSFRSYGYTF.

This chain links TRBV7-2 with TRBJ1-6; 12 bases line up with TRBD1. V gave up 5 bases and J gave up 8 bases; unmatched junction bases: 4. The germline CDR1 and CDR2 sequences are SGHTA and FQGNSA. This CDR3 contains 15 residues. The CDR3 nucleotides read TGTGCCAGCAGCCGGGGACAGGGGGCTCATTCACCCCTCCACTTT. Translating gives CASSRGQGAHSPLHF.

The chain carries TRBV30 and TRBJ1-2, with D possibly matching TRBD1 (5 bases). Germline V gene lookup returns CDR1 GTSNPN and CDR2 SVGIG (reference sequence). Trimming stripped 0 bases from V and 5 bases from J, with 10 bases between. CDR3 length: 13 amino acids. The CDR3 sequence is CAWSVRGFYGYTF. In nucleotides, the CDR3 is TGTGCCTGGAGTGTTCGGGGGTTTTATGGCTACACCTTC.

This chain joins TRBV7-9 and TRBJ2-3; D is unresolved. V was pared by 5 bases and J by 3 bases, with 9 bases between. The CDR3 loop spans 13 amino acids. The germline V gene encodes CDR1 SEHNR and CDR2 FQNEAQ (reference sequence). The CDR3 loop reads CASSPHGTDTQYF. In DNA form, the CDR3 reads TGTGCCAGCAGCCCACATGGTACAGATACGCAGTATTTT.

V usage is TRBV5-1 and J usage is TRBJ1-1, with 7 bases lining up with TRBD1. Trimming at V came to 4 bases and at J to 4 bases, leaving 7 bases not matched to a gene. Germline V gene data show CDR1 as SGHRS and CDR2 as YFSETQ. CDR3 length equals 14 residues. In DNA, the CDR3 is TGCGCCAGCAGCAGCACAGGGGTGTTCACTGAAGCTTTCTTT. Protein: CASSSTGVFTEAFF.

The count of this clone is one. DNA of the CDR3: TGTGCCAGCAGGGCTACCCAAGAGACCCAGTACTTC. This codes for CASRATQETQYF. The V gene is TRBV11-2, the J gene TRBJ2-5, with unresolved D. The CDR3 loop spans 12 amino acids. The V end was cut by 6 bases, the J end by 1 base, with 6 bases between. Germline lookup yields CDR1 SGHAT and CDR2 FQNNGV. The full variable domain, completed using reference TRBV11-2 and TRBJ2-5, is EAGVAQSPRYKIIEKRQSVAFWCNPISGHATLYWYQQILGQGPKLLIQFQNNGVVDDSQLPKDRFSAERLKGVDSTLKIQPAKLEDSAVYLCASRATQETQYFGPGTRLLVL.

V usage is TRBV7-2 and J usage is TRBJ1-6; the match to TRBD1 covers 11 bases. V shed 6 bases, J shed 9 bases, and the junction held 7 bases outside the gene matches. This CDR3 spans 15 amino acids. CDR1 is SGHTA and CDR2 is FQGNSA in the germline V gene. The CDR3, as DNA: TGTGCCAGCAGGAGAACCGGGACAGGGGGTTCACCCCTCCACTTT. Encoded protein: CASRRTGTGGSPLHF.

Only a few counts were recorded for this clone. This chain links TRBV14 with TRBJ2-7; D may be TRBD1 (6 bases). Germline V lookup: CDR1 SGHDN, CDR2 FVKESK. V shed 1 base and J shed 4 bases, with 14 bases lying between them. This CDR3 is 15 amino acids long. DNA of the CDR3: TGTGCCAGCAGCCAAGTGGACAGCCCCCCATACGAGCAGTACTTC. Translated, it gives CASSQVDSPPYEQYF.

V is TRBV29-1 and J is TRBJ2-7; 14 nucleotides match TRBD2. The trim removed 4 bases at V and 6 bases at J, leaving 5 bases unmatched. CDR3 size: 14 residues. CDR1 SQVTM and CDR2 ANQGSEA come from the germline V gene. CDR3 loop: CSVGSGLAGGEQYF. CDR3 in DNA: TGCAGCGTTGGGAGCGGACTAGCGGGAGGCGAGCAGTACTTC.

The rearrangement joins TRBV5-4 to TRBJ2-2; TRBD2 matches 9 bases. Germline lookup yields CDR1 SGHNT and CDR2 YYREEE (reference sequence). CDR3 length: 16 amino acids. Unmatched junction bases numbered 8, after V lost 3 bases and J lost 5 bases. DNA of the CDR3: TGTGCCAGCAGCTACCCTAGCGGGGCGGAAACCGGGGAGCTGTTTTTT. Encoded protein: CASSYPSGAETGELFF.

The chain is built from TRBV10-3 and TRBJ2-3; no clear D gene. Trimming removed 0 bases from V and 9 bases from J, with 19 bases in between. CDR1 ENHRY and CDR2 SYGVKD come from the germline V gene. This CDR3 has 16 amino acids. Written as DNA, the CDR3 is TGTGCCATCAGTGAGTCACGGAACAGTGGGATTCAGACGCAGTATTTT. Translating gives CAISESRNSGIQTQYF.

The chain joins TRBV14 to TRBJ2-1, with D possibly being TRBD2 (5 bases). This CDR3 region has 12 residues. Trimming stripped 4 bases from V and 10 bases from J, with 11 bases between. Germline-derived CDR1 and CDR2 are SGHDN and FVKESK. CDR3 region: CASSPSGDEQFF. CDR3 nucleotide sequence: TGTGCCAGCAGCCCGAGCGGAGACGAGCAGTTCTTC.